The 11 T cell receptor beta chains below all came from one sample that was sequenced in a study of blood T cell repertoires in COVID-19. Sequenced by immunoSEQ multiplex PCR; TCRdb stores in-frame clones only, minus some. The sample has some 50,000 clones, 86% seen once. Material for sequencing was peripheral blood. The receptor set was obtained from a human donor in a cohort sampled during active COVID-19.

V usage is TRBV7-9 and J usage is TRBJ1-1; D is possibly TRBD1 (5 bases). The CDR3 contains 13 residues. From germline, CDR1 is SEHNR and CDR2 FQNEAQ (reference sequence). V lost 2 bases and J 4 bases, leaving 8 bases between the germline ends. CDR3 coding DNA: TGTGCCAGCAGCTTACAGGGTGGCACTGAAGCTTTCTTT. It yields the protein CASSLQGGTEAFF.

The chain links TRBV2 to TRBJ1-1; the match to TRBD1 covers 11 bases. Per the germline V gene, CDR1 is SNHLY and CDR2 is FYNNEI. This CDR3 spans 16 amino acids. V shed 4 bases, J shed 11 bases, and the junction held 15 bases outside the gene matches. The CDR3 sequence is CASSARWGDRGLSAFF. The CDR3 bases are TGTGCCAGCAGTGCCCGATGGGGGGACAGGGGGTTATCGGCTTTCTTT.

The V gene is TRBV11-3, the J gene TRBJ2-1, with TRBD2 matching over 8 bases. Germline V gene data show CDR1 as SGHNT and CDR2 as YENEEA. The ends lost 6 bases at V and 7 bases at J; junction bases unmatched: 20. There are 18 residues in the CDR3. CDR3 amino acids: CASRRFIRAGEGTNEQFF. CDR3 bases: TGTGCCAGCAGGAGATTTATCAGAGCGGGAGAGGGGACTAATGAGCAGTTCTTC.

The chain joins TRBV7-2 to TRBJ1-2; tentative D call: TRBD1 (5 bases). CDR1 SGHTA and CDR2 FQGNSA come from the germline V gene. Deletions cut 5 bases from V and 4 bases from J, with 14 bases between. The CDR3 contains 14 residues. The CDR3 bases are TGTGCCAGCAGCCCCAATCAGGGTACCTATGGCTACACCTTC. It encodes CASSPNQGTYGYTF.

This chain links TRBV27 with TRBJ1-6, with 8 nucleotides matching TRBD1. This CDR3 comprises 15 residues. CDR1 is MNHEY and CDR2 is SMNVEV in the germline V gene (reference sequence). The V segment lost 6 bases and the J segment 10 bases; nucleotides outside the gene matches: 11. The CDR3 loop reads CASRVWQGAQSPLHF. CDR3 in DNA: TGTGCCAGCAGGGTATGGCAGGGGGCCCAGTCACCCCTCCACTTT.

This clone has just a few counts. The chain recombines TRBV18 with TRBJ2-7; TRBD2 matches 7 bases. The CDR3 totals 15 residues. Germline CDR1 is KGHSH and CDR2 is LQKENI. The V segment lost 6 bases and the J segment 7 bases; nucleotides outside the gene matches: 15. The CDR3 spells CASSNELATLGEQYF. The CDR3 DNA follows: TGTGCCAGCTCCAATGAACTAGCGACCCTGGGGGAGCAGTACTTC.

This clone was counted at least ten times. V gene TRBV27 combines with J gene TRBJ1-6; 9 nucleotides agree with TRBD1. Germline CDR1 is MNHEY and CDR2 is SMNVEV (reference sequence). The junction had 9 bases not matched to a gene; V was cut back by 6 bases and J by 6 bases. This CDR3 has 16 amino acids. The DNA for the CDR3 is TGTGCCAGCAGCCCAAATACAGGGGGCGGTAATTCACCCCTCCACTTT. Its protein product is CASSPNTGGGNSPLHF.

The CDR3 region has the DNA TGCGCCAGCAGCCCGGGGAGGGCATATGGCTACACCTTC. Its translation is CASSPGRAYGYTF. This sequence joins TRBV4-3 and TRBJ1-2, with unresolved D. The germline V and J ends were trimmed by 4 bases and 5 bases, with 11 bases remaining between them. Germline V gene lookup returns CDR1 LGHNA and CDR2 YSLEER. The CDR3 runs 13 residues.

This chain connects TRBV11-2 to TRBJ1-5; 7 positions match TRBD1. The CDR3 extends over 14 amino acids. Germline-derived CDR1 and CDR2 are SGHAT and FQNNGV. Trimming at V came to 5 bases and at J to 2 bases, leaving 3 bases not matched to a gene. The CDR3 sequence: CASSPGQGNQPQHF. The CDR3 DNA is TGTGCCAGCAGCCCAGGACAGGGCAATCAGCCCCAGCATTTT.

This rearrangement joins TRBV5-1 to TRBJ2-1; TRBD1 aligns across 9 bases. V lost 4 bases and J lost 4; bases outside the gene matches: 6. The CDR3 contains 15 residues. Germline assignment: CDR1 SGHRS and CDR2 YFSETQ. CDR3 residues: CASSPGQGGYNEQFF. As DNA, the CDR3 is TGCGCCAGCAGCCCGGGACAGGGCGGGTACAATGAGCAGTTCTTC.

The chain has TRBV9 and TRBJ1-3; TRBD1 agrees at 7 bases. CDR1 is SGDLS, CDR2 YYNGEE, per germline. CDR3 size: 16 residues. J lost 4 bases, V lost 3 bases, and 10 bases had no gene match. CDR3 nucleotide sequence: TGTGCCAGCAGCGACTACGACAGGGCACGGGGAAACACCATATATTTT. Protein: CASSDYDRARGNTIYF.